The clone carrying this T cell receptor beta chain was recorded at least ten times. Antigen: not known. Time point specified: healthy volunteer bleed at 2 weeks. Someone pulled total RNA out of unfractionated whole blood. These data belong to a study of human T cells and chemical hapten exposure. Study summary: The study traced per-sample TCR yield variation mainly to small differences in pooled library volumes. The study, taken as a whole, reports: TCRs exceeding 1 in 1000 frequency stayed unchanged with DPC sensitization.

Library construction involved attaching unique molecular identifiers to individual cDNA molecules, which allowed quantitative, reproducible TCR counting. Per the original methods: Sample TCR totals centred on a median of around 100,000, ranging about 20,000 to 700,000. TCRdb processed the RACE reads anew with MiXCR; each CDR3 protein has one entry. The authors' filters were not applied to this entry. Of 100,000 to 150,000 distinct CDR3 sequences listed, approximately 10% are singletons. V lost 6 bases to trimming and J lost 2 bases, with 12 bases between them. CDR1 is DFQATT, CDR2 SNEGSKA, per germline (reference sequence). The CDR3 runs 13 residues.

The sequence was obtained from a male donor in good health. Some clones in this sample may be carry-over from other donors' samples. The sequenced sample was whole blood. The chain links TRBV20-1 to TRBJ2-3; D is tentatively TRBD1 or TRBD2 (5 bases each). The chain's CDR3 is CSARDPYTDTQYF. The CDR3, as DNA: TGCAGTGCCCGGGACCCATACACAGATACGCAGTATTTT.